This T cell receptor beta chain came from a study of T cells expressing NK-cell markers. Study at large: Sorted CD3+CD56+NKG2C+, CD3+CD56+NKG2C- and CD3+CD56-NKG2C+ T cells provided the TCR beta repertoires. Overall study findings and caveats: The contribution of dominant NKG2C+ clonotypes to CD8+ T cells in roughly six donors was about 1.0-7.5%.

Per germline, CDR1 LGHNA and CDR2 YNFKEQ. The CDR3 has 16 residues. With respect to this clonotype: Its target is unknown.

TCRdb reprocessed the 5' RACE reads and reports one entry per CDR3 protein, with no DNA. This specimen shows approximately 460,000 distinct CDR3 sequences; the ten leading clones hold 6% to 9.5%. Sequenced material: blood T cells: a sorted CD56 or NKG2C T cell subset, CD4+ or CD8+ T cells, or bulk PBMC T cells (not recorded which). The gene calls are TRBV4-2 and TRBJ2-7; TCRdb's D gene call, TRBD2, goes unchecked for lack of DNA. This sequence was found in a woman aged 18-69 years in good health. CDR3 residues: CASSQVGTSATYEQYF.